Following are 11 T cell receptor beta chains from one sample sequenced in a study of CXCR3-negative and CXCR3-positive naive CD8 T cells. All TRB cDNA libraries came from 5' RACE performed with UMI labels. TCRdb reprocessed the 5' RACE reads; each CDR3 protein has one entry and no DNA is given. The sample table includes approximately 66,000 distinct CDR3 sequences. Material for sequencing was naive CXCR3- CD8+ T cells from blood. The sample's subset: CD45RO-CCR7+CD27+CD95- naive CD8+ T cells lacking CXCR3 (TNR3-). The source is a human donor in good health. Some clones in this sample may be carry-over from other donors' samples.

V usage is TRBV18 and J usage is TRBJ1-6; lacking DNA, the TRBD1 call made by TCRdb goes unchecked. The CDR3 sequence is 13 residues long. CDR1 is KGHSH and CDR2 is LQKENI in the germline V gene. CDR3 residues: CASSPVTGGDIHF.

V is TRBV5-1 and J is TRBJ2-3; TCRdb selects TRBD1, and the lack of DNA leaves this call unchecked. CDR1 and CDR2 (germline): SGHRS, YFSETQ. The CDR3 covers 15 residues. The CDR3 spells CASSRSTGDTDTQYF.

V usage is TRBV12-3 or TRBV12-4 and J usage is TRBJ2-5; TCRdb's assignment of TRBD1 cannot be checked, as there is no DNA. The CDR3 covers 15 residues. The CDR3 sequence is CASSQTGGIVETQYF.

This sequence joins TRBV19 and TRBJ1-6; TCRdb indicates TRBD1, and absent DNA this call remains unverified. Germline V gives CDR1 LNHDA, CDR2 SQIVND (reference sequence). The CDR3 spans 15 residues. The CDR3 sequence is CASSAQPADSSPLHF. Drawing the rest from reference TRBV19 and TRBJ1-6, the complete variable domain is DGGITQSPKYLFRKEGQNVTLSCEQNLNHDAMYWYRQDPGQGLRLIYYSQIVNDFQKGDIAEGYSVSREKKESFPLTVTSAQKNPTAFYLCASSAQPADSSPLHFGNGTRLTVT.

This chain uses TRBV5-1 with TRBJ2-7; without DNA, the TCRdb call of TRBD1 cannot be checked. This CDR3 contains 14 residues. Germline loops: CDR1 SGHRS, CDR2 YFSETQ. The CDR3 loop is CASSPTGFSYEQYF.

The rearrangement joins TRBV29-1 to TRBJ2-2; TCRdb's assignment of TRBD2 cannot be checked, as there is no DNA. The CDR3 length is 18 residues. In germline, CDR1 is SQVTM, CDR2 ANQGSEA. The CDR3 loop reads CSVEFPGGPFSDTGELFF.

The chain's CDR3 is CAISEGAGDSYGYTF. V and J are TRBV10-3 and TRBJ1-2; TCRdb's D call, TRBD1, is unchecked because there is no DNA. The germline gives CDR1 ENHRY, CDR2 SYGVKD. The CDR3 consists of 15 residues.

The chain couples TRBV6-2 or TRBV6-3 to TRBJ2-1. The CDR3 covers 18 residues. Germline-derived CDR1 and CDR2 are MNHEY and SVGEGT. This chain's CDR3 is CASSYHKTRETPYNEQFF.

The rearrangement uses TRBV12-3 or TRBV12-4 and TRBJ2-3. The CDR3 runs 15 residues. The CDR3 spells CASSLLAPGTDTQYF.

J is TRBJ2-7 and V is TRBV14. Germline-derived CDR1 and CDR2 are SGHDN and FVKESK. This CDR3 contains 13 residues. The CDR3 loop reads CASSPWDAYEQYF.

This chain uses TRBV29-1 with TRBJ2-1; the D gene TCRdb calls, TRBD1, cannot be checked with no DNA. This CDR3 contains 14 residues. CDR1 and CDR2 from the germline V gene are SQVTM and ANQGSEA. The CDR3 reads CSVEAGTNYNEQFF.